The present entry profiles one T cell receptor (beta chain) with its context. Its antigen is unidentified. The data were taken from a study of cytomegalovirus exposure and HLA in healthy donors. Study-wide points: Immune exposure data for these donors was limited to CMV serostatus. A later analysis found that most CMV-associated TCR beta chains appeared HLA-restricted.

Per germline, CDR1 MGHDK and CDR2 SYGVNS. CDR3 length equals 17 residues. V dropped 2 bases and J dropped 3; count of bases not matched to a gene: 9. In the PCR, 60 Vbeta and 13 Jbeta primers were used. Libraries were prepared by immunoSEQ multiplex PCR; TCRdb keeps only in-frame clonotypes and omits some of them. The sample includes approximately 130,000 clones, roughly 79% seen only once; the top ten take about 1.4%. The rearrangement links TRBV25-1 to TRBJ2-7, with 11 bases lining up with TRBD2. The clonotype comes from a woman aged 35 to 49 in good health and CMV-seronegative. Sequencing was done on a sample of PBMCs. CDR3: CASSEMGSGGAGYEQYF. Written as DNA, the CDR3 is TGTGCCAGCAGTGAAATGGGTAGCGGGGGGGCAGGCTACGAGCAGTACTTC.